This T cell receptor beta chain was captured by sequencing in a study of T cells in Graves' hyperthyroidism and ophthalmopathy. Diagnosis of hyperthyroidism was new in patients aged 18 to 65, and its duration was under 2 months. Extraction of PBMCs used roughly 10 ml of fresh peripheral blood. Researchers amplified the TCR beta CDR3 regions from RNA transcripts. First-round RT-PCR with HTBI primers amplified the TCR CDR3 region. TCRdb re-derived calls from the multiplex PCR reads in MiXCR, one entry per CDR3 protein. The table lists around 430,000 distinct CDR3 sequences, about 15% of them singletons. The CDR3 is made up of 13 amino acids. The V gene lost 1 base and the J gene lost 6 bases, with 6 bases spanning the gap. From germline, CDR1 is MNHNY and CDR2 SVGAGI (reference sequence).

Sequencing input: blood. V usage is TRBV6-6 and J usage is TRBJ2-2; D unclear. This TCR came from a woman in her 30s with Graves' hyperthyroidism. The CDR3 loop is CASSYFRAGELFF. DNA for the CDR3: TGTGCCAGCAGTTACTTTCGGGCCGGGGAGCTGTTTTTT.